The 27 T cell receptor beta chains presented below share a single source sample, sequenced in a study of T cell responses to AZD1222 COVID-19 vaccine. Repertoires were generated with immunoSEQ multiplex PCR, while TCRdb's copy carries only in-frame clones and drops some. This table has about 140,000 clones, more than 75% appearing once. Sequencing used peripheral blood, obtained 28 days after the second AZD1222 dose. The receptors were sampled from an adult who received the AZD1222 COVID-19 vaccine.

The chain uses TRBV27 and TRBJ2-2; the D is unclear. The CDR3 has 14 amino acids. Trimming stripped 5 bases from V and 0 bases from J, with 7 bases between. Per germline, CDR1 MNHEY and CDR2 SMNVEV (reference sequence). The CDR3 DNA follows: TGTGCCAGCAGTCGTACAGCGAACACCGGGGAGCTGTTTTTT. Its translation is CASSRTANTGELFF.

The chain carries TRBV27 and TRBJ1-5; 8 bases are a match to TRBD1. The V gene end was trimmed by 6 bases and the J gene end by 4 bases; junction bases not matched to a gene: 5. CDR1 is MNHEY and CDR2 is SMNVEV in the germline V gene (reference sequence). This CDR3 is built from 14 residues. The CDR3 spells CASSFGQGNQPQHF. DNA of the CDR3: TGTGCCAGCAGCTTTGGACAGGGTAATCAGCCCCAGCATTTT.

This clone showed up just a few times. The CDR3 DNA sequence: TGCGCCAGCAGTGATACGCAGGGGAGGTCCTACGAGCAGTACTTC. It yields the protein CASSDTQGRSYEQYF. J is TRBJ2-7 and V is TRBV10-1; possibly TRBD1 or TRBD2 for D (6 bases each). The V end was cut by 3 bases, the J end by 1 base, with 13 bases between. The germline gives CDR1 WNHNN, CDR2 SYGVQD (reference sequence). The CDR3 spans 15 residues.

Only one count was recorded for this clone. V usage is TRBV11-2 and J usage is TRBJ1-1, with a tentative D call TRBD1 (5 bases). Trimming left V 6 bases short and J 11 bases short, with 16 bases between. The germline V gene encodes CDR1 SGHAT and CDR2 FQNNGV. The CDR3 has 12 residues. In nucleotides, the CDR3 is TGTGCCAGCAGAGTCTTACGGACAAGGGCTTTCTTT. Residues: CASRVLRTRAFF.

The chain carries TRBV3-1 (or the pseudogene TRBV3-2) and TRBJ1-6; tentatively, D is TRBD1 (5 bases). V lost 5 bases and J lost 9, with 23 bases in between. CDR3 length: 17 amino acids. Germline loops: CDR1 LGHDT, CDR2 YNNKEL (reference sequence). For the CDR3, the DNA is TGTGCCAGCAGCTCAAAACCAGGGTCGTCTTGGCCTTCACCCCTCCACTTT. Translation: CASSSKPGSSWPSPLHF.

The rearrangement joins TRBV5-1 to TRBJ2-2, with D unresolved. V lost 1 base to trimming and J lost 1 base, with 5 bases between them. The germline V gene encodes CDR1 SGHRS and CDR2 YFSETQ. This CDR3 comprises 14 residues. The CDR3 sequence is CASSLWQNTGELFF. DNA of the CDR3: TGCGCCAGCAGCTTGTGGCAGAACACCGGGGAGCTGTTTTTT.

The CDR3 is CASRRDSDEQFF. The CDR3 bases are TGTGCCAGCAGGAGGGATAGTGATGAGCAGTTCTTC. V gene TRBV2 combines with J gene TRBJ2-1; the D gene is possibly TRBD2 (5 bases). The V gene's germline CDR1 is SNHLY and CDR2 FYNNEI. CDR3 length: 12 amino acids. Trimming pared 6 bases from V and 8 bases from J, leaving 11 bases between.

The V call is TRBV5-4, the J call TRBJ1-5; D is undetermined. Germline CDR1 and CDR2: SGHNT and YYREEE (reference sequence). This CDR3 contains 15 residues. V was trimmed by 1 base and J by 1 base, leaving 9 bases between them. The CDR3 region has the DNA TGTGCCAGCAGCTTGTTTGGGAACAGCAATCAGCCCCAGCATTTT. This gives the protein CASSLFGNSNQPQHF.

V gene TRBV5-1 combines with J gene TRBJ1-3; D uncertain. V was pared by 0 bases and J by 4 bases, with 11 bases between. The germline V gene has CDR1 SGHRS and CDR2 YFSETQ. CDR3 length: 15 residues. CDR3 protein: CASSLGSGSGNTIYF. CDR3 sequence (DNA): TGCGCCAGCAGCTTGGGGTCGGGTTCCGGAAACACCATATATTTT.

The chain recombines TRBV5-4 with TRBJ2-5; TRBD1 or TRBD2 may be the D gene (5 bases each). V lost 2 bases and J 4 bases, leaving 15 bases between the germline ends. The CDR3 is 15 amino acids. Germline CDR1 SGHNT, CDR2 YYREEE (reference sequence). CDR3 sequence: CASSFKSGLVETQYF. The CDR3 coding sequence is TGTGCCAGCAGCTTTAAATCGGGGCTTGTAGAGACCCAGTACTTC.

The chain has TRBV2 and TRBJ2-5, with 10 positions matching TRBD2. The CDR3 length is 14 residues. With 4 bases clipped from V and 7 bases from J, the junction kept 6 bases outside the gene matches. The V gene's germline CDR1 is SNHLY and CDR2 FYNNEI. This CDR3 reads CASSALAGAVTQYF. For the CDR3, the DNA is TGTGCCAGCAGTGCTCTAGCGGGAGCTGTGACCCAGTACTTC.

The genes are TRBV7-3 and TRBJ2-1; 8 bases line up with TRBD1. The trim removed 1 base at V and 3 bases at J, leaving 2 bases unmatched. The V gene's germline CDR1 is SGHTA and CDR2 FQGTGA. The CDR3 is made up of 15 amino acids. The CDR3: CASSLRTGNYNEQFF. The DNA for the CDR3 is TGTGCCAGCAGCTTAAGGACAGGGAACTACAATGAGCAGTTCTTC.

This sequence joins TRBV7-9 and TRBJ2-1; tentatively, D is TRBD1 or TRBD2 (5 bases each). V dropped 5 bases and J dropped 0 bases, with 14 bases sitting between them. Germline V CDR1 and CDR2: SEHNR, FQNEAQ (reference sequence). The CDR3 sequence is 16 residues long. In DNA form, the CDR3 reads TGTGCCAGCAGCAACCCAGGGACGAGCTCCTACAATGAGCAGTTCTTC. This codes for CASSNPGTSSYNEQFF.

V gene TRBV4-1 combines with J gene TRBJ2-1; tentatively, D is TRBD2 (5 bases). The V gene's germline CDR1 is MGHRA and CDR2 YSYEKL. CDR3 length equals 16 residues. V lost 2 bases and J 7 bases, leaving 18 bases between the germline ends. CDR3 bases: TGCGCCAGCAGCCAACCGGGAAGAGGCCCGGCGAATGAGCAGTTCTTC. Translating it yields CASSQPGRGPANEQFF.

The chain carries TRBV7-9 and TRBJ2-7; 9 nucleotides agree with TRBD1. The CDR3 has 15 residues. Losses at the gene ends were 5 bases for V and 5 bases for J; bases not matched to a gene: 10. The germline gives CDR1 SEHNR, CDR2 FQNEAQ (reference sequence). CDR3 residues: CASSASGQGGDEQYF. The CDR3 region has the DNA TGTGCCAGCAGCGCCTCGGGACAGGGTGGGGACGAGCAGTACTTC.

The J gene is TRBJ1-6, the V gene TRBV28; 10 bases agree with TRBD1. V lost 7 bases, J lost 10 bases, and 10 bases stayed unmatched. CDR3 length equals 15 residues. The germline V gene encodes CDR1 MDHEN and CDR2 SYDVKM. The CDR3 DNA reads TGTGCCAGCACGACAGGGGGCGCGTTTTGGTCACCCCTCCACTTT. Its protein is CASTTGGAFWSPLHF.

Only one count was recorded for this clone. The gene calls are TRBV9 and TRBJ1-3; TRBD1 matches at 9 bases. Germline CDR1 reads SGDLS; CDR2 reads YYNGEE. The CDR3 runs 16 residues. Trimming at V came to 4 bases and at J to 0 bases, leaving 5 bases not matched to a gene. CDR3 sequence reads: CASSFGQGNSGNTIYF. CDR3 DNA: TGTGCCAGCAGCTTCGGACAGGGGAACTCTGGAAACACCATATATTTT.

The chain has TRBV7-3 and TRBJ1-2; 7 bases map to TRBD1. This CDR3 contains 12 residues. Looked up from germline, CDR1 is SGHTA and CDR2 is FQGTGA. The V gene end was trimmed by 8 bases and the J gene end by 6 bases; junction bases not matched to a gene: 6. The CDR3 DNA is TGTGCCAGCCGACGACAGGGAGATGGCTACACCTTC. Amino acids: CASRRQGDGYTF.

The V and J genes are TRBV6-1 and TRBJ1-1; D is undetermined. CDR1 is MNHNS, CDR2 SASEGT, per germline. The V end lost 2 bases, the J end lost 4 bases, and 2 bases lay between the germline ends. The CDR3 consists of 11 residues. In DNA, the CDR3 is TGTGCCAGCAGTGAAAGCACTGAAGCTTTCTTT. Its protein product is CASSESTEAFF.

This clone occurred a few times. The CDR3 nucleotides are TGTGCCAGTAGTATAGGTTCAGGGGGCGAGAACATTCAGTACTTC. This codes for CASSIGSGGENIQYF. This chain connects TRBV19 to TRBJ2-4; TRBD1 agrees at 8 bases. Germline V gene sequence: CDR1 LNHDA, CDR2 SQIVND (reference sequence). Trimming took 1 base from V and 7 from J; bases not matched to a gene: 6. The CDR3 is made up of 15 amino acids.

The genes are TRBV2 and TRBJ1-6; D might be TRBD1 (5 bases). Germline V gene sequence: CDR1 SNHLY, CDR2 FYNNEI. V lost 2 bases and J 5 bases, leaving 13 bases between the germline ends. The CDR3 loop spans 16 amino acids. CDR3 amino acids: CASSERRDRNNSPLHF. The CDR3 bases are TGTGCCAGCAGTGAACGGCGGGACCGTAATAATTCACCCCTCCACTTT.

The rearrangement links TRBV19 to TRBJ1-1; a possible D gene is TRBD1 (5 bases). Germline V gene data show CDR1 as LNHDA and CDR2 as SQIVND (reference sequence). Trimming cost V 3 bases and J 9 bases, with 17 bases left between them. The CDR3 is made up of 14 amino acids. DNA of the CDR3: TGTGCCAGTAGTATGCGTCTCTCGACAGAGAAAGCTTTCTTT. This gives the protein CASSMRLSTEKAFF.

J is TRBJ1-2 and V is TRBV28; D unclear. The CDR3 has 12 amino acids. Per germline, CDR1 MDHEN and CDR2 SYDVKM. Trimming took 6 bases from V and 8 from J, leaving 13 bases between them. CDR3 in amino acids: CASRDGLKGYTF. The DNA for the CDR3 is TGTGCCAGCAGGGACGGACTTAAGGGCTACACCTTC.

V and J are TRBV18 and TRBJ1-3; D uncertain. V lost 3 bases and J lost 0, with 12 bases in between. This CDR3 comprises 16 residues. Germline CDR1 and CDR2: KGHSH and LQKENI. CDR3 DNA sequence: TGTGCCAGCTCACCGGGTGGGCGGACCTCTGGAAACACCATATATTTT. It codes for CASSPGGRTSGNTIYF.

The J gene is TRBJ1-1, the V gene TRBV29-1; no clear D. V lost 4 bases and J 0 bases, leaving 12 bases between the germline ends. Germline CDR1 is SQVTM and CDR2 is ANQGSEA. This CDR3 comprises 14 residues. CDR3 nucleotides: TGCAGCGTTGCTCGAGAAATGATGAACACTGAAGCTTTCTTT. It encodes CSVAREMMNTEAFF.

V usage is TRBV5-4 and J usage is TRBJ2-1, with a tentative D call TRBD2 (6 bases). CDR1 SGHNT and CDR2 YYREEE come from the germline V gene (reference sequence). The CDR3 totals 14 residues. Deletions cut 0 bases from V and 6 bases from J, with 10 bases between. The CDR3 reads CASSLGTGVNEQFF. DNA for the CDR3: TGTGCCAGCAGCTTGGGGACGGGGGTCAATGAGCAGTTCTTC.

The chain couples TRBV19 to TRBJ1-1; D is perhaps TRBD1 (6 bases). The CDR3 loop spans 14 amino acids. Germline V gene data show CDR1 as LNHDA and CDR2 as SQIVND (reference sequence). V was pared by 7 bases and J by 1 base, with 13 bases between. CDR3 in DNA: TGTGCCAGTACATGGGGGGCTAGGAACACTGAAGCTTTCTTT. Its protein product is CASTWGARNTEAFF. Variable domain in full (rest from reference TRBV19 and TRBJ1-1): DGGITQSPKYLFRKEGQNVTLSCEQNLNHDAMYWYRQDPGQGLRLIYYSQIVNDFQKGDIAEGYSVSREKKESFPLTVTSAQKNPTAFYLCASTWGARNTEAFFGQGTRLTVV.